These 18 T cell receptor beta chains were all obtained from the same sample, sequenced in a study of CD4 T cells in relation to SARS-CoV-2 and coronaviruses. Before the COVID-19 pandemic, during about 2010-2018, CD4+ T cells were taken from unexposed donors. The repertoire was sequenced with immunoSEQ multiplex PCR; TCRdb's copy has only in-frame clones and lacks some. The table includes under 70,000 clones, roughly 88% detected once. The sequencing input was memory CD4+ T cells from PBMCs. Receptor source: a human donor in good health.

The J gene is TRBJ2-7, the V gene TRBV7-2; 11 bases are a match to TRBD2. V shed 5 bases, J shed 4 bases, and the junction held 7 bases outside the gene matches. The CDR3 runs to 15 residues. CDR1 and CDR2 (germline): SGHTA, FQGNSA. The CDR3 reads CASSALAGGSYEQYF. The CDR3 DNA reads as TGTGCCAGCAGCGCCTTAGCGGGAGGGTCTTACGAGCAGTACTTC. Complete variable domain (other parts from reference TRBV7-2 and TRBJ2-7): GAGVSQSPSNKVTEKGKDVELRCDPISGHTALYWYRQSLGQGLEFLIYFQGNSAPDKSGLPSDRFSAERTGGSVSTLTIQRTQQEDSAVYLCASSALAGGSYEQYFGPGTRLTVT.

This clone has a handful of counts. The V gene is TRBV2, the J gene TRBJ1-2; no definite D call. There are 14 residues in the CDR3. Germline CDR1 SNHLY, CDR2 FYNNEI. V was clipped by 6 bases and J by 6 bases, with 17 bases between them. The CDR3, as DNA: TGTGCCAGCAGGAACCCGGCGCTAGTCGATGGCTACACCTTC. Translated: CASRNPALVDGYTF.

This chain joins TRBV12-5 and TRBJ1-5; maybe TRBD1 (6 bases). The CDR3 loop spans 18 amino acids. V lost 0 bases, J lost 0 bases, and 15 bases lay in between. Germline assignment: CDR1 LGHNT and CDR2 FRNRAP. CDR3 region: CASGLVPRTAYSNQPQHF. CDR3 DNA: TGTGCTAGTGGTTTGGTCCCAAGGACAGCTTATAGCAATCAGCCCCAGCATTTT.

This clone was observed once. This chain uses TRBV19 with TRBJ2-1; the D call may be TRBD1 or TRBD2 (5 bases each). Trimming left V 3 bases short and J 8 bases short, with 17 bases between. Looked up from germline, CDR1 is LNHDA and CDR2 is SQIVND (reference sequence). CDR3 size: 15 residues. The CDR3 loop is CASSIEGLGLYEQFF. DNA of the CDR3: TGTGCCAGTAGTATCGAGGGCCTGGGGCTCTATGAGCAGTTCTTC.

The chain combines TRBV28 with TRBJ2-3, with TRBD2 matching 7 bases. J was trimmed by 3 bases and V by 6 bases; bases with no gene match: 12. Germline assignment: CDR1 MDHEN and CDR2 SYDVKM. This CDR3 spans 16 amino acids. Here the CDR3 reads CASSGGGGRGTDTQYF. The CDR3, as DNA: TGTGCCAGCAGCGGGGGTGGCGGGAGAGGGACAGATACGCAGTATTTT.

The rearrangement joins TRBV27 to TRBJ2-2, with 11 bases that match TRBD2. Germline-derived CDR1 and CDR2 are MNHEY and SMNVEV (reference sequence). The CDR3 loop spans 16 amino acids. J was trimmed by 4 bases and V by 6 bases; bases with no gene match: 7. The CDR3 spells CASRLTSGGPTGELFF. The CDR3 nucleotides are TGTGCCAGCAGATTAACTAGCGGGGGCCCCACCGGGGAGCTGTTTTTT.

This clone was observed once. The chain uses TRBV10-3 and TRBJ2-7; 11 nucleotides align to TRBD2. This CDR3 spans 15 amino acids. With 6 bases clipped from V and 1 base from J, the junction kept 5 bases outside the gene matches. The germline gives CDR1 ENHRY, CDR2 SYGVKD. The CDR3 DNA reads TGTGCCATCAGCGGGACTAGCGGCTTTTCCTACGAGCAGTACTTC. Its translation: CAISGTSGFSYEQYF.

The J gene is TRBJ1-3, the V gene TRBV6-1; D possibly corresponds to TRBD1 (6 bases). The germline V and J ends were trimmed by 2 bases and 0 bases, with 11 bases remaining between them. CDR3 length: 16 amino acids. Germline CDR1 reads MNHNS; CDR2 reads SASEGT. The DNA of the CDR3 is TGTGCCAGCAGTGAATGGGGGCCGAGCTCTGGAAACACCATATATTTT. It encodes CASSEWGPSSGNTIYF.

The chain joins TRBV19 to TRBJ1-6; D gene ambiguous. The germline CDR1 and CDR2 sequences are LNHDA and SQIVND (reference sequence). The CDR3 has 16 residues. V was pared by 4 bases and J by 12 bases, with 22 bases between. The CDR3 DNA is TGTGCCAGTAGTACGCGGGAGGCGTCGACCTATCTACCCCTCCACTTT. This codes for CASSTREASTYLPLHF.

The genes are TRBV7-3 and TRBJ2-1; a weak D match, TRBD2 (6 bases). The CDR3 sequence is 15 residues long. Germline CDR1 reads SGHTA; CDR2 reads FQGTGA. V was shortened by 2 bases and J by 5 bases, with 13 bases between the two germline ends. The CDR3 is CASSLDGSLNNEQFF. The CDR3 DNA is TGTGCCAGCAGCTTAGACGGGAGTCTCAACAATGAGCAGTTCTTC.

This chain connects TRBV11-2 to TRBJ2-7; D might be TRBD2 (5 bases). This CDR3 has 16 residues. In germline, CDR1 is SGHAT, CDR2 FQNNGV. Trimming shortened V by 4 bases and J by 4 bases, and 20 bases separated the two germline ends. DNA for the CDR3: TGTGCCAGCAGCTCACAATCCGCCGGGGAACAATACGAGCAGTACTTC. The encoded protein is CASSSQSAGEQYEQYF.

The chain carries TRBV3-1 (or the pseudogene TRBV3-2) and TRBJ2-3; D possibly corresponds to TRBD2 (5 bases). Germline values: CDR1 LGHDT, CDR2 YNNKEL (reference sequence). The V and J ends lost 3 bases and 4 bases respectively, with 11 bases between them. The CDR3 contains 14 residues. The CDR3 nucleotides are TGTGCCAGCAGCCACGGGGTCAAGGCAGATACGCAGTATTTT. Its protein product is CASSHGVKADTQYF.

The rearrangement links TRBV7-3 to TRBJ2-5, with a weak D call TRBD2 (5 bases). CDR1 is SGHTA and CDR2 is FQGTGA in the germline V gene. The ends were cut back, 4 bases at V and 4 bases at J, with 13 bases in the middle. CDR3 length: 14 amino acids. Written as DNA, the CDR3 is TGTGCCAGCAGCTCCAGTCCTGCGGGAGAGACCCAGTACTTC. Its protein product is CASSSSPAGETQYF. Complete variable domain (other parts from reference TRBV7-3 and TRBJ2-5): GAGVSQTPSNKVTEKGKYVELRCDPISGHTALYWYRQSLGQGPEFLIYFQGTGAADDSGLPNDRFFAVRPEGSVSTLKIQRTERGDSAVYLCASSSSPAGETQYFGPGTRLLVL.

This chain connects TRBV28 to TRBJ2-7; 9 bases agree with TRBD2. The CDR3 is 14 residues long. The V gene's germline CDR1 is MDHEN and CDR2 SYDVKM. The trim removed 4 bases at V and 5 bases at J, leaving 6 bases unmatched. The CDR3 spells CASSSLAGANEQYF. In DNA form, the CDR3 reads TGTGCCAGCAGTTCCTTAGCGGGGGCTAACGAGCAGTACTTC. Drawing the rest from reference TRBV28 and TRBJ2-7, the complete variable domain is DVKVTQSSRYLVKRTGEKVFLECVQDMDHENMFWYRQDPGLGLRLIYFSYDVKMKEKGDIPEGYSVSREKKERFSLILESASTNQTSMYLCASSSLAGANEQYFGPGTRLTVT.

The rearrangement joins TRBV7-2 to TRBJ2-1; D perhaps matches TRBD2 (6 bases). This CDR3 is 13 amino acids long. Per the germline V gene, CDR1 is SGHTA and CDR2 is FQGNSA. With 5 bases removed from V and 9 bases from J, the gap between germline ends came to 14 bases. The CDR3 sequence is CASSKAPGGEQFF. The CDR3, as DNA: TGTGCCAGCAGCAAGGCCCCCGGGGGTGAGCAGTTCTTC.

CDR3 loop: CASSLFHEQYF. CDR3 DNA: TGTGCCAGCAGCCTATTTCACGAGCAGTACTTC. The chain couples TRBV28 to TRBJ2-7; D gene unclear. Germline V gene data show CDR1 as MDHEN and CDR2 as SYDVKM. This CDR3 is built from 11 residues. Trimming shortened V by 6 bases and J by 5 bases, and 8 bases separated the two germline ends.

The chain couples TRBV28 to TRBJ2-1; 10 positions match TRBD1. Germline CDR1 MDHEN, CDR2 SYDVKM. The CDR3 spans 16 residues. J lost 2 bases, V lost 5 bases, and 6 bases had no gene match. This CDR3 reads CASSGGQGSTYNEQFF. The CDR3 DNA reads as TGTGCCAGCAGTGGGGGACAGGGGAGTACCTACAATGAGCAGTTCTTC.

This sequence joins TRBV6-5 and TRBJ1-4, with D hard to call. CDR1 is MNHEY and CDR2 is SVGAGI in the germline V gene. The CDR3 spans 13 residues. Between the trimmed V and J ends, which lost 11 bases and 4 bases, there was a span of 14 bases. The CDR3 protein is CASQPGFNEKLFF. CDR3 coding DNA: TGTGCCTCACAACCTGGGTTTAATGAAAAACTGTTTTTT.